This TCR beta chain was recovered during a study of blood T cells in healthy people across ages. Regarding the study as a whole: There was a strong correlation between TCR beta diversity and naive T cell percentage. Comparison with aged donors showed that long-lived donors had more naive CD4+ cells and higher diversity.

This clonotype was seen more than once but under ten times. Its antigen is unidentified. The V end was cut by 4 bases, the J end by 2 bases, with 9 bases between. Germline values: CDR1 DFQATT, CDR2 SNEGSKA (reference sequence). The CDR3 contains 12 residues. Together with a sample-barcoded 5' primer, a J-beta primer mix was included in a second PCR lasting about 7 to 11 cycles. From the 5' RACE reads, TCRdb called clonotypes with MiXCR, one entry per CDR3 protein. Of some 1,800,000 distinct CDR3 sequences in the sample, more than 35% were seen once. This chain joins TRBV20-1 and TRBJ2-7; D uncertain. Sequencing was carried out using blood. The receptor was isolated from a human donor in good health. CDR3 region: CSAKQLTYEQYF. The DNA for the CDR3 is TGCAGTGCTAAACAGCTTACCTACGAGCAGTACTTC.